One T cell receptor beta chain is described in this entry. No antigen is known for it. A much larger clone lies one base from this, so it may be a read error. Primed by a sample-barcoded 5' primer and a J-beta primer mix, a second PCR proceeded for about 6 to 12 cycles. Researchers report that a template-switch adaptor with 12 random nucleotides tagged each cDNA molecule. TCRdb itself ran the 5' RACE reads through MiXCR, one entry per CDR3 protein. The table has hundreds of thousands of distinct CDR3 sequences, approximately 30% seen once. The source of the sample is a study of blood T cells in healthy people across ages. This CDR3 contains 15 residues. Study outcomes and limitations: Percentage of naive T cells showed a strong correlation with TCR beta diversity.

Sequenced input: blood. V and J are TRBV12-3 or TRBV12-4 and TRBJ2-1; 10 nucleotides agree with TRBD2. The origin of this receptor is a woman over 75 in good health. DNA for the CDR3: TGTACCAGCAGTTTACAAGCGGGGGGGACCAATGAGCAGTTCTTC. The encoded protein is CTSSLQAGGTNEQFF.